This T cell receptor (beta chain) was captured in a study of blood T cells in healthy people across ages. The CDR3 is made up of 16 amino acids. V was pared by 3 bases and J by 5 bases, with 18 bases between. Germline V gene data show CDR1 as MGHRA and CDR2 as YSYEKL. Donors were healthy Caucasian individuals from Russia aged about 6 to 90. Study observations and caveats: Samples with more naive T cells showed higher observed beta diversity.

For this clonotype: Its cognate antigen is unknown.

A second PCR, run for about 6 to 12 cycles, used a sample-barcoded 5' primer plus a J-beta primer mix. One entry per CDR3 protein results from TCRdb running MiXCR on the 5' RACE reads. Of roughly 1,700,000 distinct CDR3 sequences detected, roughly 27% appear once; the ten largest clones hold 7.7%. The receptor was isolated from a woman in her 30s in good health. The rearrangement joins TRBV4-1 to TRBJ2-3; tentative D call: TRBD2 (5 bases). The sequenced material came from blood. This CDR3 is CASSHSGDVQKDTQYF. CDR3 in DNA: TGCGCCAGCAGCCACTCCGGGGATGTGCAGAAAGATACGCAGTATTTT.